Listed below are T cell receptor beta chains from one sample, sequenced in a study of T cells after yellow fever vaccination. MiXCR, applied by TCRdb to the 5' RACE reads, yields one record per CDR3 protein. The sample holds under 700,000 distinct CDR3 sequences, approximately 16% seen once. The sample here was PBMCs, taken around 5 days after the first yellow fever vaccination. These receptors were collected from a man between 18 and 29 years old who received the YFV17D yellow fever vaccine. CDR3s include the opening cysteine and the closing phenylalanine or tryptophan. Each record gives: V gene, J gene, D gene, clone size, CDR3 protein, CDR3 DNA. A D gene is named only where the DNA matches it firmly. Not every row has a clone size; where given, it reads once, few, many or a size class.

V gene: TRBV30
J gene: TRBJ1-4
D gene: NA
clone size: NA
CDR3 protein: CAWSGTGLLEKLFF
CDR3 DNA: TGTGCCTGGAGCGGGACGGGACTTCTCGAAAAACTGTTTTTT

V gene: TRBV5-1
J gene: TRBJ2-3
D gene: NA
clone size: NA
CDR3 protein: CASSLALEGSDTQYF
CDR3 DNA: TGCGCCAGCAGCTTGGCCTTAGAGGGGAGTGATACGCAGTATTTT

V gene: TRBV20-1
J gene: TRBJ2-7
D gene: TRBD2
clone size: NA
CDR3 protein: CSAYPSGASYEQYF
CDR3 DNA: TGCAGTGCCTACCCTAGCGGGGCCTCCTACGAGCAGTACTTC

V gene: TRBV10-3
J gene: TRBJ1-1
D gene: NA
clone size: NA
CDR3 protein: CATRPGTGPGEAFF
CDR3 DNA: TGTGCCACGCGCCCCGGGACCGGGCCAGGGGAAGCTTTCTTT

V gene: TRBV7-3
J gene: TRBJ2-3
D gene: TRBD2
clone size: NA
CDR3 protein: CASSRVLAGTDTQYF
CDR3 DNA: TGTGCCAGCAGCCGAGTCCTAGCGGGAACAGATACGCAGTATTTT

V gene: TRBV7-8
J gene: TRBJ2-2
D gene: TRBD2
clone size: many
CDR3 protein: CASLLGGEGTGELFF
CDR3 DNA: TGTGCCAGCCTGCTGGGCGGGGAGGGAACCGGGGAGCTGTTTTTT

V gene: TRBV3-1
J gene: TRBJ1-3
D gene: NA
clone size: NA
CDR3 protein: CASSQGRIELTGNTIYF
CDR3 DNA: TGTGCCAGCAGCCAAGGTCGCATCGAGTTAACTGGAAACACCATATATTTT

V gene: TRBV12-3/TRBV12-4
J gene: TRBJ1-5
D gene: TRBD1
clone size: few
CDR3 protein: CASSPPQGGNQPQHF
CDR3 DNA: TGTGCCAGCAGTCCGCCCCAGGGGGGCAATCAGCCCCAGCATTTT

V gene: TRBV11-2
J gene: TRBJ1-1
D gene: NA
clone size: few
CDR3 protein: CASSGNRNTEAFF
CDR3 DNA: TGTGCCAGCAGCGGAAACAGGAACACTGAAGCTTTCTTT

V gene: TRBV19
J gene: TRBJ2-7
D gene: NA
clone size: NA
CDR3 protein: CATVGSSSYEQYF
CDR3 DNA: TGTGCCACCGTTGGCAGTAGCTCCTACGAGCAGTACTTC

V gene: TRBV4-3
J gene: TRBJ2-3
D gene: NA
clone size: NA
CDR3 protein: CASSQDIGGGTDTQYF
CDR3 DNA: TGCGCCAGCAGCCAAGATATCGGCGGGGGCACGGATACGCAGTATTTT

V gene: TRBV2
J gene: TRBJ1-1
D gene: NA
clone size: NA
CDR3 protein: CASITSEGLNTEAFF
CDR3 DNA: TGTGCCAGCATAACGTCTGAGGGTTTAAACACTGAAGCTTTCTTT

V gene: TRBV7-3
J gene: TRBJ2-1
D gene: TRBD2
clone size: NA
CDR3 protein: CASSLSAAGGPGFSYNEQFF
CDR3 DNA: TGTGCCAGCAGCTTAAGTGCAGCGGGGGGGCCTGGGTTCTCCTACAATGAGCAGTTCTTC

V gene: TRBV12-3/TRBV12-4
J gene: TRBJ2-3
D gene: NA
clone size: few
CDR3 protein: CASRGLETSTDTQYF
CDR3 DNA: TGTGCCAGCAGGGGGTTAGAAACTAGCACAGATACGCAGTATTTT

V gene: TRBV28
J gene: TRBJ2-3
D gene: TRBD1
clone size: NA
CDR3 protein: CAGSTIGTGYPDTQYF
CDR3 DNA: TGTGCCGGCAGCACTATCGGGACAGGGTATCCAGATACGCAGTATTTT

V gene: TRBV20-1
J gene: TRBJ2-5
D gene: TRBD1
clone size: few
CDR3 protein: CSASGQGIETQYF
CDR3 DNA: TGCAGTGCATCGGGACAGGGTATCGAGACCCAGTACTTC

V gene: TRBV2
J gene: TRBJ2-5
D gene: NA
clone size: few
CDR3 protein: CASTNRGYQETQYF
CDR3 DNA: TGTGCCAGCACCAACCGGGGGTACCAAGAGACCCAGTACTTC

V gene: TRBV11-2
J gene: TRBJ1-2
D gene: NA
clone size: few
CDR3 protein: CASSLQGQFYGYTF
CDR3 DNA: TGTGCCAGCAGCCTACAAGGACAGTTCTATGGCTACACCTTC

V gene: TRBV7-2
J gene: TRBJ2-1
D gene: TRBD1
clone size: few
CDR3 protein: CASSLTGGENEQFF
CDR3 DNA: TGTGCCAGCAGCTTGACAGGGGGCGAGAATGAGCAGTTCTTC

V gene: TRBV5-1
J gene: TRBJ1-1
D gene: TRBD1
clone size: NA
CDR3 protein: CASMAGTGNTEAFF
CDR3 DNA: TGCGCCAGCATGGCCGGGACAGGGAACACTGAAGCTTTCTTT

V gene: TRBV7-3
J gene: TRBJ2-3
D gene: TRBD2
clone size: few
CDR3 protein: CASSPSGGRSDTQYF
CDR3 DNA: TGTGCCAGCAGCCCAAGCGGGGGAAGATCAGATACGCAGTATTTT

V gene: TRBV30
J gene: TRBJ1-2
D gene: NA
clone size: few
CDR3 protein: CAWISPRGYGYTF
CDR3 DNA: TGTGCCTGGATCTCCCCTCGGGGCTATGGCTACACCTTC

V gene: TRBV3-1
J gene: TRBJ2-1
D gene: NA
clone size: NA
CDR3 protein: CASSLHRDMNEQFF
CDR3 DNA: TGTGCCAGCAGCCTCCACAGGGATATGAATGAGCAGTTCTTC

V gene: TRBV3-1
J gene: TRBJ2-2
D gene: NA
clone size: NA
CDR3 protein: CASSQDRYNTGELFF
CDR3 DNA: TGTGCCAGCAGCCAAGATAGGTATAACACCGGGGAGCTGTTTTTT

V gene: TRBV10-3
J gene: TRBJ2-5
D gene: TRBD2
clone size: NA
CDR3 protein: CAISDGSGGLRRETQYF
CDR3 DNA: TGTGCCATCAGTGACGGTAGCGGGGGCCTCCGTCGGGAGACCCAGTACTTC

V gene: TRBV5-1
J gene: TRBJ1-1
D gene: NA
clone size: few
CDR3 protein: CASSPDPATGGTEAFF
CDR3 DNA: TGCGCCAGCAGCCCAGATCCCGCCACGGGGGGCACTGAAGCTTTCTTT

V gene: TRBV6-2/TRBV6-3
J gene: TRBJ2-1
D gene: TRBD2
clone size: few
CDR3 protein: CASSYGSGGHNEQFF
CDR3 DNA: TGTGCCAGCAGTTACGGGTCGGGGGGTCACAATGAGCAGTTCTTC

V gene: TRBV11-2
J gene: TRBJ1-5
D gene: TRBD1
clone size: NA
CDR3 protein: CASSLGGTGGQPQHF
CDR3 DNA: TGTGCCAGCAGCTTAGGCGGGACAGGAGGTCAGCCCCAGCATTTT

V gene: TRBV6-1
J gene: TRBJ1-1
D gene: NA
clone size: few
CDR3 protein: CASSEQVLITEAFF
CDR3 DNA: TGTGCCAGCAGTGAACAGGTTTTAATTACTGAAGCTTTCTTT

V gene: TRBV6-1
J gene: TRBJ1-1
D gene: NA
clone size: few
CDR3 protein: CASNGGLYTEAFF
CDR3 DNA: TGTGCCAGTAACGGGGGCCTGTACACTGAAGCTTTCTTT

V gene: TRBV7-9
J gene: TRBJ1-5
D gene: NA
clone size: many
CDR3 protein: CASSDSALEPQHF
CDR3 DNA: TGTGCCAGCAGTGACAGCGCCCTGGAGCCCCAGCATTTT

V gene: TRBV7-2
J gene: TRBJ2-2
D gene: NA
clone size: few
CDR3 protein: CASSPGFYTGELFF
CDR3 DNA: TGTGCCAGCAGCCCCGGGTTCTACACCGGGGAGCTGTTTTTT

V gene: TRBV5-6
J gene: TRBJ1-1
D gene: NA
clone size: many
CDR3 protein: CASSYGLAGEAFF
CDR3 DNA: TGTGCCAGCAGCTACGGGTTGGCAGGGGAAGCTTTCTTT

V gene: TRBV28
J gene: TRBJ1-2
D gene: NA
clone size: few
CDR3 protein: CASSPAEYGYTF
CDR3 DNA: TGTGCCAGCAGTCCCGCGGAGTATGGCTACACCTTC

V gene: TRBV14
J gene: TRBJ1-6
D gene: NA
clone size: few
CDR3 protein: CASSQGNNSPLHF
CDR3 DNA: TGTGCCAGCAGCCAAGGGAATAATTCACCCCTCCACTTT

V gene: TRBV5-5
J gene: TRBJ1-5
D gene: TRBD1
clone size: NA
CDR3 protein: CASGTGSRVRNQPQHF
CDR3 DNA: TGTGCCAGCGGGACAGGGTCCAGGGTTAGGAATCAGCCCCAGCATTTT

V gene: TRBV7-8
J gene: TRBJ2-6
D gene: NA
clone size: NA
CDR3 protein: CASSPGNPGANVLTF
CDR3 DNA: TGTGCCAGCAGCCCCGGAAACCCTGGGGCCAACGTCCTGACTTTC

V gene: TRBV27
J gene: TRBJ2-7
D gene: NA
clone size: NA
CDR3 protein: CASSSRGGVDYEQYF
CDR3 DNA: TGTGCCAGCAGCTCCAGGGGTGGCGTGGACTACGAGCAGTACTTC

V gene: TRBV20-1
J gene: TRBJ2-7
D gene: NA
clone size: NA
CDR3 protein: CSAPLGSEQYF
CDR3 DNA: TGCAGTGCTCCGTTGGGGTCCGAGCAGTACTTC

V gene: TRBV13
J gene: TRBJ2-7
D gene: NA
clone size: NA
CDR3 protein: CASSAVQGPSSYEQYF
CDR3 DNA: TGTGCCAGCAGCGCTGTCCAAGGCCCTAGCTCCTACGAGCAGTACTTC

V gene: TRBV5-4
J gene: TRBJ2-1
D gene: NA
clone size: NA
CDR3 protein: CASSFQLNEQFF
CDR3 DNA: TGTGCCAGCAGCTTTCAGCTCAATGAGCAGTTCTTC

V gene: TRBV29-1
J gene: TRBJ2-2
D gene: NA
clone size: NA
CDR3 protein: CSVTVTGELFF
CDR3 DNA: TGCAGCGTAACGGTCACCGGGGAGCTGTTTTTT

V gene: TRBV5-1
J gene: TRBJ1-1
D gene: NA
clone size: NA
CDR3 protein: CASNPPGGDSEAFF
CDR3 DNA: TGCGCCAGCAACCCTCCGGGGGGGGACTCTGAAGCTTTCTTT

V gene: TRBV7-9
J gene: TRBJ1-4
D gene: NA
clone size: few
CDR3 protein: CASSLAQGVDEKLFF
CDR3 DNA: TGTGCCAGCAGCTTAGCTCAGGGAGTCGATGAAAAACTGTTTTTT

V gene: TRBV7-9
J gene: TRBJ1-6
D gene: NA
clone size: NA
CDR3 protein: CASSLALAIASPLHF
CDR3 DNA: TGTGCCAGCAGCTTAGCCCTCGCGATAGCTTCACCCCTCCACTTT

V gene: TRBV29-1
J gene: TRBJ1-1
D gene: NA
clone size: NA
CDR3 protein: CSALKTALNTEAFF
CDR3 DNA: TGCAGCGCACTTAAGACAGCATTGAACACTGAAGCTTTCTTT

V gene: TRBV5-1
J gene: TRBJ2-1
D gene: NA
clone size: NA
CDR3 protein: CASSWGSGDEQFF
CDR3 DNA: TGCGCCAGCAGCTGGGGTAGCGGAGATGAGCAGTTCTTC

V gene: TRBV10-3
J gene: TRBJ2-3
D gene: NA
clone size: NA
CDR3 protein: CAISEGGASGTDTQYF
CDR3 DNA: TGTGCCATCAGTGAGGGGGGGGCGTCCGGAACAGATACGCAGTATTTT

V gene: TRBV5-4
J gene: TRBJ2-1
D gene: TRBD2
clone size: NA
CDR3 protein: CASSIAGGLYNEQFF
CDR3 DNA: TGTGCCAGCAGTATAGCGGGGGGTTTATACAATGAGCAGTTCTTC

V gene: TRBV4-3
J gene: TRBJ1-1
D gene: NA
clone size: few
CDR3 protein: CASSQDTGIYTEAFF
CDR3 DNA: TGCGCCAGCAGCCAAGATACGGGCATTTACACTGAAGCTTTCTTT

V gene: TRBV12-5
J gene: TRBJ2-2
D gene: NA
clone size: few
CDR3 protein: CASGLGLTGELFF
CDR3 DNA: TGTGCTAGTGGTTTGGGCCTCACCGGGGAGCTGTTTTTT

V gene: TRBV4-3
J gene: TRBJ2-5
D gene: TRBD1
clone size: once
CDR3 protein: CASSHTDRGETQYF
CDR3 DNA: TGCGCCAGCAGCCACACGGACAGGGGAGAGACCCAGTACTTC